This T cell receptor beta chain was recovered during a study of blood T cell repertoires in COVID-19. The Seattle patients joined while their infection was active and were tracked longitudinally afterward. Profiling relied on immunoSEQ multiplex PCR, and the TCRdb table lists in-frame clones only, not all of them. The table has a few hundred thousand clones, just under 90% seen once. Trimming stripped 5 bases from V and 6 bases from J, with 13 bases between. This CDR3 has 14 amino acids. CDR1 is SEHNR, CDR2 FQNEAQ, per germline (reference sequence). This TCR was recovered from a woman in her fifties or sixties with COVID-19, enrolled during active disease. The sequencing input was peripheral blood. The J gene is TRBJ2-2, the V gene TRBV7-9, with D perhaps TRBD2 (5 bases). CDR3 loop: CASSPEGRSGELFF. In DNA form, the CDR3 reads TGTGCCAGCAGCCCAGAGGGCAGATCCGGGGAGCTGTTTTTT.